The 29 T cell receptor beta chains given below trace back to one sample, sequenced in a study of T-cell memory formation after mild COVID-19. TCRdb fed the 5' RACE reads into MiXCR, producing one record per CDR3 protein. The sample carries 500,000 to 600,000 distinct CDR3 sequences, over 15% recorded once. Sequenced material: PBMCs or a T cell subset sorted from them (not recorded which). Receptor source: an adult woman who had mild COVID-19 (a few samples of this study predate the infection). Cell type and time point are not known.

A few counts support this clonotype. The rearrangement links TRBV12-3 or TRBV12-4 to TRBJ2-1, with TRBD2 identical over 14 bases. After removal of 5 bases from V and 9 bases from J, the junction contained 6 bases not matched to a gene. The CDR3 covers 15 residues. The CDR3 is CASSLGLAGVLEQFF. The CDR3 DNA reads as TGTGCCAGCAGTCTGGGACTAGCGGGGGTTCTTGAGCAGTTCTTC.

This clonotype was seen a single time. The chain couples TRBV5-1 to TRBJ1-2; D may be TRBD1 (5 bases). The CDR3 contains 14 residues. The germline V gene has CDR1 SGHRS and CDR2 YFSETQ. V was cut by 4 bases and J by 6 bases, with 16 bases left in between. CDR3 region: CASSASPGWDGYTF. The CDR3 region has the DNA TGCGCCAGCAGCGCGTCACCAGGGTGGGATGGCTACACCTTC.

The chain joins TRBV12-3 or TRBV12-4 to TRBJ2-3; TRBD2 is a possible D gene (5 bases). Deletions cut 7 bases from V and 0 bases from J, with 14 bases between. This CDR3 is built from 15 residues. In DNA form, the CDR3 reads TGTGCCAGCACCTTGGGCGGGTTCAGCACAGATACGCAGTATTTT. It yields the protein CASTLGGFSTDTQYF.

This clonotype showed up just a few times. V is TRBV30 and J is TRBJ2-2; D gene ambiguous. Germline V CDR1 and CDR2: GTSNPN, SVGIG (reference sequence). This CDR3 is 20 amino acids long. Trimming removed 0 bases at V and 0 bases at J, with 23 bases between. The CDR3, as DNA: TGTGCCTGGAGTGTCGATTCTTGGAAGGGTGGTCTTTCGAACACCGGGGAGCTGTTTTTT. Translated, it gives CAWSVDSWKGGLSNTGELFF.

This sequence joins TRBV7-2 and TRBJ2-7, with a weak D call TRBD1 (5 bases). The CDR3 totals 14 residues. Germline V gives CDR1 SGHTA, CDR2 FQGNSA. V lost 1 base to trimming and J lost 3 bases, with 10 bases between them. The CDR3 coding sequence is TGTGCCAGCAGCTTAGGGGGCCCTGTCTACGAGCAGTACTTC. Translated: CASSLGGPVYEQYF.

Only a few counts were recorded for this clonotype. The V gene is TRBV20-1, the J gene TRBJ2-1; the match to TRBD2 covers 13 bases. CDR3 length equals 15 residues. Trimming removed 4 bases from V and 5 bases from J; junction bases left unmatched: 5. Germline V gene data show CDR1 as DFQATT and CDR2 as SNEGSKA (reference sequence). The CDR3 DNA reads TGCAGTGCTACCAGACTAGCGGGAGGCCACAATGAGCAGTTCTTC. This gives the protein CSATRLAGGHNEQFF.

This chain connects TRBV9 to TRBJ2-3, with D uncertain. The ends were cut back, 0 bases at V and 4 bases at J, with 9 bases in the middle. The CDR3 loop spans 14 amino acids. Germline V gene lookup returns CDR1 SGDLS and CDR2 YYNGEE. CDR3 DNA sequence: TGTGCCAGCAGCGTAGAAGTTGCACCAGATACGCAGTATTTT. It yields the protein CASSVEVAPDTQYF.

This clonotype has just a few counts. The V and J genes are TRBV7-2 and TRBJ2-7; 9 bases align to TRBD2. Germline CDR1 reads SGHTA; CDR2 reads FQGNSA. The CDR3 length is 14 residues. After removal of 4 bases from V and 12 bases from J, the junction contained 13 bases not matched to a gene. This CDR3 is CASSSGGLASERYF. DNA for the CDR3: TGTGCCAGCAGCTCAGGCGGACTAGCGTCTGAAAGGTACTTC.

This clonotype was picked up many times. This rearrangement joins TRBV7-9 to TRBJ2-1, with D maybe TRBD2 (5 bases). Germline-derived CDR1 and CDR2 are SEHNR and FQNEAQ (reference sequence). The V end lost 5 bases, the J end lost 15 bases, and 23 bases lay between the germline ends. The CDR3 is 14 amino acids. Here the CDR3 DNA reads TGTGCCAGCAGCCGCAGACATAGGACTTCACTCGGGTTCTTC. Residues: CASSRRHRTSLGFF.

Here the CDR3 DNA reads TGTGCCAGCAGTTACACGTCTAGCGGGAGGGTATTGGACTCCTACAATGAGCAGTTCTTC. Translated, it gives CASSYTSSGRVLDSYNEQFF. The rearrangement joins TRBV6-2 or TRBV6-3 to TRBJ2-1; 12 bases line up with TRBD2. The CDR3 has 20 amino acids. With V trimmed by 2 bases and J by 0 bases, 11 bases remained unmatched. Germline values: CDR1 MNHEY, CDR2 SVGEGT.

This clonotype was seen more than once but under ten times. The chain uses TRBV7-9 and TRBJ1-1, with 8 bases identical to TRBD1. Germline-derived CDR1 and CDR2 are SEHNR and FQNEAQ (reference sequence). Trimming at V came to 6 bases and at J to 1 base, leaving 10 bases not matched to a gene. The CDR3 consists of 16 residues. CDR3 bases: TGTGCCAGCAGACCGTCGCAGGGGGCCCAGAACACTGAAGCTTTCTTT. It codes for CASRPSQGAQNTEAFF.

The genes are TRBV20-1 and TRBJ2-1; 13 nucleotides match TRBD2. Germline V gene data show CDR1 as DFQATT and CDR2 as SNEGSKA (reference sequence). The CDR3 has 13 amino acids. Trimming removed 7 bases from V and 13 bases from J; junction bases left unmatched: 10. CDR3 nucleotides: TGCAGTGGGACTAGCGGGAGATGGGGCACACAGTTCTTC. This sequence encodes CSGTSGRWGTQFF.

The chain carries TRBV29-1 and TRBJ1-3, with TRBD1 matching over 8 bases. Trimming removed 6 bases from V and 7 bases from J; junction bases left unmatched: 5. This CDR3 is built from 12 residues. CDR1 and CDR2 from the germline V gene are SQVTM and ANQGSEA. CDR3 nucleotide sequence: TGCAGCGTGACAGGGGACGACAACACCATATATTTT. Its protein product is CSVTGDDNTIYF.

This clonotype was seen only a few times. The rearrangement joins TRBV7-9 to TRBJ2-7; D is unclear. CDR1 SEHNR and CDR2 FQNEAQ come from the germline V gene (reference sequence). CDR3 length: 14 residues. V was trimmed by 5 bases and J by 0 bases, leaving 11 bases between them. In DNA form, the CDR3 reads TGTGCCAGCAGCCCACCCCGGGCCTCCTACGAGCAGTACTTC. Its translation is CASSPPRASYEQYF.

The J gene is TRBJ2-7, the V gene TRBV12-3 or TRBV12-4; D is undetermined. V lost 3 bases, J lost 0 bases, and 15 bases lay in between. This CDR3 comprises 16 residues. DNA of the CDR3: TGTGCCAGCAGTTTGAAGCGACCCATTGACTCCTACGAGCAGTACTTC. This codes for CASSLKRPIDSYEQYF.

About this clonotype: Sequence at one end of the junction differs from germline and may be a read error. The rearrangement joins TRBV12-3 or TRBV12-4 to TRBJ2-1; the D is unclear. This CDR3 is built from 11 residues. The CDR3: CASSSSGYPSF. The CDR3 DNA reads TGTGCCAGCAGTTCCTCAGGTTACCCTTCTTTC.

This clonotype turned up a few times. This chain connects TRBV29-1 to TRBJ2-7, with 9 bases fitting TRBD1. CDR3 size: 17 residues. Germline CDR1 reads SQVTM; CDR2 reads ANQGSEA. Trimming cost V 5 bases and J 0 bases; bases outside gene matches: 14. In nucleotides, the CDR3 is TGCAGCGTTCTTCGACAAACAGGGGGCCCAAGCTCCTACGAGCAGTACTTC. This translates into CSVLRQTGGPSSYEQYF.

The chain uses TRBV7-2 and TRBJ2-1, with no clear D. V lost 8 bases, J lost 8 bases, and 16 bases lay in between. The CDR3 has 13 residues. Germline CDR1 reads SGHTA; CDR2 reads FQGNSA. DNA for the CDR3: TGTGCCAGCGCCGGAGTTCTGGCGGATGAGCAGTTCTTC. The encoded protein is CASAGVLADEQFF.

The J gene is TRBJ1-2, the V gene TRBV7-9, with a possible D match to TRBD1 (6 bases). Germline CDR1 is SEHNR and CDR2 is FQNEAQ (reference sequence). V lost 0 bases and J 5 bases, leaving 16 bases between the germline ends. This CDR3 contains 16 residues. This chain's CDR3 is CASSLAREEDRYGYTF. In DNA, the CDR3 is TGTGCCAGCAGCTTAGCTAGGGAGGAAGACAGGTATGGCTACACCTTC. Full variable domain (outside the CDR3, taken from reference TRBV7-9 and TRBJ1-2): DTGVSQNPRHKITKRGQNVTFRCDPISEHNRLYWYRQTLGQGPEFLTYFQNEAQLEKSRLLSDRFSAERPKGSFSTLEIQRTEQGDSAMYLCASSLAREEDRYGYTFGSGTRLTVV.

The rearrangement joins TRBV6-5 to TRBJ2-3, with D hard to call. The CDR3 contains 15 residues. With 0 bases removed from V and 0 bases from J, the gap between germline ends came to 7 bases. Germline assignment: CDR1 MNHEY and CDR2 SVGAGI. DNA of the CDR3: TGTGCCAGCAGTTACTCCGCGCCGAGCACAGATACGCAGTATTTT. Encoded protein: CASSYSAPSTDTQYF.

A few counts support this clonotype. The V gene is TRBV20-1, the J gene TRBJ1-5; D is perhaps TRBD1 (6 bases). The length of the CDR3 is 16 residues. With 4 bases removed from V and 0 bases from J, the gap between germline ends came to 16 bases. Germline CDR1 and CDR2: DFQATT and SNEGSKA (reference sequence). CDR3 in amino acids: CSATHLQGYSNQPQHF. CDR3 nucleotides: TGCAGTGCTACCCATTTACAGGGTTATAGCAATCAGCCCCAGCATTTT.

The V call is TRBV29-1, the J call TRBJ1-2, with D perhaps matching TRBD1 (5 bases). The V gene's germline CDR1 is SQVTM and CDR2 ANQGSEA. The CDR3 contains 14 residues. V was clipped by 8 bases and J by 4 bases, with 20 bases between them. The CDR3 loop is CSWGDPSISYGYTF. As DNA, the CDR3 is TGCAGCTGGGGGGACCCGTCTATTAGCTATGGCTACACCTTC.

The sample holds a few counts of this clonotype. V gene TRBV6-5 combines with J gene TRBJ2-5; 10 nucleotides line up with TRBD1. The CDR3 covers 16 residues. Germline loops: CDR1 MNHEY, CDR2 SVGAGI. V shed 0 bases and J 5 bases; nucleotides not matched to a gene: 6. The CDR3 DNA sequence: TGTGCCAGCAGTTACTCGTTAGCGGGACAGGGGGAGACCCAGTACTTC. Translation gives CASSYSLAGQGETQYF.

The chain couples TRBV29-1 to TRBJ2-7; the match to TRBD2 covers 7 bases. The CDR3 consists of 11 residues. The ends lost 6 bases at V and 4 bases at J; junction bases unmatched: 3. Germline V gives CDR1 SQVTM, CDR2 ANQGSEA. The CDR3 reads CSVGGEYEQYF. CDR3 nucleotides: TGCAGCGTGGGGGGGGAGTACGAGCAGTACTTC.

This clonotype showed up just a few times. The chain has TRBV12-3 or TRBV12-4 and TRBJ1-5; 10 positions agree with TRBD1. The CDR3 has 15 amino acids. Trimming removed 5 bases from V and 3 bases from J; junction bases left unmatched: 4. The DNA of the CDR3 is TGTGCCAGCAGTATCGGGACAGGGGACAATCAGCCCCAGCATTTT. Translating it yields CASSIGTGDNQPQHF.

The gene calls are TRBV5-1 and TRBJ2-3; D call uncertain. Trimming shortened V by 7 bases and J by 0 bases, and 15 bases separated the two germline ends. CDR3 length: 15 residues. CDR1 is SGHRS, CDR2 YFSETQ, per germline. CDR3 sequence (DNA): TGCGCCAGCGGCTCCGGATTGGCTAGCACAGATACGCAGTATTTT. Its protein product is CASGSGLASTDTQYF. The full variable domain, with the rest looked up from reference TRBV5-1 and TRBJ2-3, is KAGVTQTPRYLIKTRGQQVTLSCSPISGHRSVSWYQQTPGQGLQFLFEYFSETQRNKGNFPGRFSGRQFSNSRSEMNVSTLELGDSALYLCASGSGLASTDTQYFGPGTRLTVL.

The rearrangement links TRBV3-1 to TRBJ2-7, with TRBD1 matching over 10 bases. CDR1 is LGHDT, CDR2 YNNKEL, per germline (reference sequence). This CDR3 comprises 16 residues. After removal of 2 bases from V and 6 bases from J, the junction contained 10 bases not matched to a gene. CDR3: CASSQLRDRGPGEQYF. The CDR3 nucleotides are TGTGCCAGCAGCCAACTTCGGGACAGGGGACCTGGCGAGCAGTACTTC.

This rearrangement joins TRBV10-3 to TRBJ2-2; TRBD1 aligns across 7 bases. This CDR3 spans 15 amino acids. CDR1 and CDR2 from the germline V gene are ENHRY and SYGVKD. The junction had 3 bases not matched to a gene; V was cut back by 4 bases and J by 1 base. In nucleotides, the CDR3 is TGTGCCATCAGTGCAGGGACAGAGAACACCGGGGAGCTGTTTTTT. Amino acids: CAISAGTENTGELFF.

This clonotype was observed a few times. Here the CDR3 DNA reads TGTGCCACCAGCAGGGAGACAGGAAACTATGGCTACACCTTC. Translated: CATSRETGNYGYTF. The V gene is TRBV15, the J gene TRBJ1-2; tentatively, D is TRBD1 (6 bases). The V gene lost 3 bases and the J gene lost 2 bases, with 10 bases spanning the gap. The CDR3 runs to 14 residues. The germline gives CDR1 LNHNV, CDR2 YYDKDF (reference sequence).